This TCR beta chain was recorded in a study of blood T cell repertoires in COVID-19. Study-wide background: COVID-19 samples, acute and convalescent, were from the United States, Italy and Spain. PBMCs, B-cell-depleted T cells, or T cells were the source of the cDNA or gDNA that made up the material.

Original handling: Cell counts per sample came from amplifying reference gene primers. The repertoire was sequenced with immunoSEQ multiplex PCR; TCRdb's copy has only in-frame clones and lacks some. V and J calls and clone size are those listed in that table; D and trimming were worked out from the DNA. The repertoire holds 90,000 to 110,000 clones, 84% seen once, with roughly 8.2% in the top ten. There are 15 residues in the CDR3. The junction had 4 bases not matched to a gene; V was cut back by 4 bases and J by 2 bases. Germline V gene data show CDR1 as LNHDA and CDR2 as SQIVND (reference sequence).

The TCR was taken from an elderly woman with active or convalescent COVID-19. The specimen was peripheral blood. The chain employs TRBV19 and TRBJ1-2, with TRBD1 identical over 10 bases. For the CDR3, the DNA is TGTGCCAGTAGTACCCGACAGGGGGCCAACTATGGCTACACCTTC. Protein product: CASSTRQGANYGYTF. The full variable domain, with the rest looked up from reference TRBV19 and TRBJ1-2, is DGGITQSPKYLFRKEGQNVTLSCEQNLNHDAMYWYRQDPGQGLRLIYYSQIVNDFQKGDIAEGYSVSREKKESFPLTVTSAQKNPTAFYLCASSTRQGANYGYTFGSGTRLTVV.